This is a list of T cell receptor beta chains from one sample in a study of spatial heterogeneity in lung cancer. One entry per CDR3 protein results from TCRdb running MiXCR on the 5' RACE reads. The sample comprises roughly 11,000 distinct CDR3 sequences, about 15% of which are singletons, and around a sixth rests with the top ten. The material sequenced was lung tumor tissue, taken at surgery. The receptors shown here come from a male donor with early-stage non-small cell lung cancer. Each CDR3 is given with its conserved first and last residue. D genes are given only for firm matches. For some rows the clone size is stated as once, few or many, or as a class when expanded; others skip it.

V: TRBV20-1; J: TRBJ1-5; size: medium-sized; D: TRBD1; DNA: TGCAGTGCTAGAGATCCGTCGACAGGGGGGAATCAGCCCCAGCATTTT; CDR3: CSARDPSTGGNQPQHF
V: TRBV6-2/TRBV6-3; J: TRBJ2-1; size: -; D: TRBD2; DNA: TGTGCCAGCAGCTCCGCGGGGGGCGCCTACAATGAGCAGTTCTTC; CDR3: CASSSAGGAYNEQFF
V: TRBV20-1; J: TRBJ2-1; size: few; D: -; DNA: TGCAGTGCCCAGGACGCGAGCTCCTACAATGAGCAGTTCTTC; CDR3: CSAQDASSYNEQFF
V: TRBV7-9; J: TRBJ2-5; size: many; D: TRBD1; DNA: TGTGCCAGCAGCACTGACAGGGGCCAAGAGACCCAGTACTTC; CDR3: CASSTDRGQETQYF
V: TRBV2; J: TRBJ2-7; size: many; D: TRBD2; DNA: TGTGCCAGCCGGACCTGGGGGGGGAACGAGCAGTACTTC; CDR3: CASRTWGGNEQYF
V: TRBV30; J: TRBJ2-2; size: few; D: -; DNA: TGTGCCTGGAGTGGAGGGACGAACACCGGGGAGCTGTTTTTT; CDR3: CAWSGGTNTGELFF
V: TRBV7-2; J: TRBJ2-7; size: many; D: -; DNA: TGTGCCAGCAGCTTAGCGCGAGGTGCCTACGAGCAGTACTTC; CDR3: CASSLARGAYEQYF
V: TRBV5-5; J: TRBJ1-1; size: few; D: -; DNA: TGTGCCAGCAGCTTGGGGAGGAGCATGAACACTGAAGCTTTCTTT; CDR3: CASSLGRSMNTEAFF
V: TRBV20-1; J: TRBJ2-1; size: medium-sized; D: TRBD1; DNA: TGCAGTGCTAGTGGGTTCGGGACAGGGGCTAACAATGAGCAGTTCTTC; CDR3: CSASGFGTGANNEQFF
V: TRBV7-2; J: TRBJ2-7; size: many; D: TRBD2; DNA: TGTGCCAGCAGCTGGGGACTAGCGGGGGGGCGCGAGCAGTACTTC; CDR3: CASSWGLAGGREQYF
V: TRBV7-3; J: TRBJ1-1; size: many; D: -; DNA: TGTGCCAGCAGCGAGACATCGAACACTGAAGCTTTCTTT; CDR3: CASSETSNTEAFF
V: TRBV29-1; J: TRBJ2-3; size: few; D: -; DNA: TGCAGCGTTGAAGACCGAAGGAGGCACACAGATACGCAGTATTTT; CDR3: CSVEDRRRHTDTQYF
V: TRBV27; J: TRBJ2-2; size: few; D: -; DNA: TGTGCCAGCAGTTTAAGCGGCAGCATAAACACCGGGGAGCTGTTTTTT; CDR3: CASSLSGSINTGELFF
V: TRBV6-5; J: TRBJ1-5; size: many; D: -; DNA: TGTGCCAGCAGACGCTATCGAACTAGCAATCAGCCCCAGCATTTT; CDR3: CASRRYRTSNQPQHF